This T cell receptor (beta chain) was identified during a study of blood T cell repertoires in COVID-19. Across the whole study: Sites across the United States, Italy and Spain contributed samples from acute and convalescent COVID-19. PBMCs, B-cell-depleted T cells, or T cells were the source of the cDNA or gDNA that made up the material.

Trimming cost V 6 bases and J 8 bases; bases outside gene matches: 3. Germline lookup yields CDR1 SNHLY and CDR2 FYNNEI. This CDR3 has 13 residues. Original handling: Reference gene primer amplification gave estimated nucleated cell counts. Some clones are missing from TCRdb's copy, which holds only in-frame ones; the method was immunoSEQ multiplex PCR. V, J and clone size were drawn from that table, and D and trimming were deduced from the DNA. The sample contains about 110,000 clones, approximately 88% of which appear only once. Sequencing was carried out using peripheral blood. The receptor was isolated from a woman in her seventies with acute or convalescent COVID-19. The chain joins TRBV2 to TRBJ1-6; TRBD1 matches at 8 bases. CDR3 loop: CASREQGDSPLHF. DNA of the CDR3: TGTGCCAGCAGGGAACAGGGGGATTCACCCCTCCACTTT.